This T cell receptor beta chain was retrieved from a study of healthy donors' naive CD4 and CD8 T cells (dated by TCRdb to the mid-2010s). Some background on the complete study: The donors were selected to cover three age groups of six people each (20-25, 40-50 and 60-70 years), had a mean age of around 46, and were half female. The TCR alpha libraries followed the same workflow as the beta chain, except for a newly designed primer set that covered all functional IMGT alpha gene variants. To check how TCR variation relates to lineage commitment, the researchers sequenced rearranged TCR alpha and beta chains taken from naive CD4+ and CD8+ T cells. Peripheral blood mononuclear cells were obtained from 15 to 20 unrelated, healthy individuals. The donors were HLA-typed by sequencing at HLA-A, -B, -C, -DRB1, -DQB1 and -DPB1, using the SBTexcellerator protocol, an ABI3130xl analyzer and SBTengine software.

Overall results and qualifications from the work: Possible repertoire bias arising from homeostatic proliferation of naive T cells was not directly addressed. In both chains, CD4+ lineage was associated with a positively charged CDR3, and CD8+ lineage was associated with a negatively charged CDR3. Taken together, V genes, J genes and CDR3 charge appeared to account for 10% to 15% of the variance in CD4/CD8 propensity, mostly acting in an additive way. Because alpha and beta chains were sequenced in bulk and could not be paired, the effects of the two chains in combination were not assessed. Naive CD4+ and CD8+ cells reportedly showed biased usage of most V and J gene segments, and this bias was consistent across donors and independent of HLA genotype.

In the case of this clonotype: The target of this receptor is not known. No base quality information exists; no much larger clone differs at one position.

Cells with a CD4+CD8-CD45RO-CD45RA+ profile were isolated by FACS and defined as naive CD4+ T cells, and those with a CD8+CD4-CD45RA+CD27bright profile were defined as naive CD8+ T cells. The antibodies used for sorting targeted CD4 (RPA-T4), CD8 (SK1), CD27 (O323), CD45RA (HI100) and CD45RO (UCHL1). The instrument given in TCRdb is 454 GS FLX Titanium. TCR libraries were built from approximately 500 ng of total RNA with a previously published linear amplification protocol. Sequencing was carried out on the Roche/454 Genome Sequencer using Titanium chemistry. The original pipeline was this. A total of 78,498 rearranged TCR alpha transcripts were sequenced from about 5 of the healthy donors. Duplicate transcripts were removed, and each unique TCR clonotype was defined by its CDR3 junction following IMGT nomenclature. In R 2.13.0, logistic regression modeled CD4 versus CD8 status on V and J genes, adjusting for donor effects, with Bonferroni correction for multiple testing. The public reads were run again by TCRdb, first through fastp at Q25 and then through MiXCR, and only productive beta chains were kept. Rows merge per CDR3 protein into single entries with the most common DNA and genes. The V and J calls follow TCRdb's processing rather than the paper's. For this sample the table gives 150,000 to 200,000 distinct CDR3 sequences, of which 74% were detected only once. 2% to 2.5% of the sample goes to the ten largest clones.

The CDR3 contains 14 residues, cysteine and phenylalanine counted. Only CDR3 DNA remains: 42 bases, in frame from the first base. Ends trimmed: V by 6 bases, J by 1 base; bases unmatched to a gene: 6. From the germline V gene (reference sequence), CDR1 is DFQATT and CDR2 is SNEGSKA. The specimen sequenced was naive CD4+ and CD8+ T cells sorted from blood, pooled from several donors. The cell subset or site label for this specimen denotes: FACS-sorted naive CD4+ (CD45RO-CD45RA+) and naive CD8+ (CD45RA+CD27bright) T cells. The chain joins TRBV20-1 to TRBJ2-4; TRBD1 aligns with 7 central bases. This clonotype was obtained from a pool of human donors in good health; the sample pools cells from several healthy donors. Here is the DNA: TGCAGTGCAAACAGGGGAATTGCCAAAAACATTCAGTACTTC. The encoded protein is CSANRGIAKNIQYF.